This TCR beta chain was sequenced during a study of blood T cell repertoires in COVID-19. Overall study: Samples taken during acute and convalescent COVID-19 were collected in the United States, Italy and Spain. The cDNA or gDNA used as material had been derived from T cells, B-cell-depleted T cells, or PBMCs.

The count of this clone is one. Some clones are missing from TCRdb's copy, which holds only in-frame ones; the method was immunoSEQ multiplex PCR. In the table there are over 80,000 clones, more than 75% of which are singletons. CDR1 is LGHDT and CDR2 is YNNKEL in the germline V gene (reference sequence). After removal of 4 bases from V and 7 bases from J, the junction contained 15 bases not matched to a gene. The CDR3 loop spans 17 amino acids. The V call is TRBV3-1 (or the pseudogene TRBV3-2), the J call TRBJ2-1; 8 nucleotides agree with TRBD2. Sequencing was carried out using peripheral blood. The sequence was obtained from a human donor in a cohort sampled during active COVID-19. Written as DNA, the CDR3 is TGTGCCAGCAGCCGGGGGACGGGCGGGAGGTCAAAGAATGAGCAGTTCTTC. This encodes CASSRGTGGRSKNEQFF.